The source of this T cell receptor (beta chain) is a study of blood T cell repertoires in COVID-19. Study background: Acute and convalescent COVID-19 samples came from the United States, Italy and Spain. Sample material is recorded as cDNA or gDNA derived from T cells, B-cell-depleted T cells, or PBMCs.

In the authors' methods: Reference gene primer amplification in the assay estimated nucleated cell counts. The protocol was immunoSEQ multiplex PCR, while the TCRdb copy is restricted to in-frame clones and leaves out a portion. D and trimming come from the DNA, and the V and J calls and clone size come from that table. The data show roughly 70,000 clones, about 90% seen once. From germline, CDR1 is MDHEN and CDR2 SYDVKM. The CDR3 extends over 14 amino acids. V was cut by 10 bases and J by 8 bases, with 20 bases left in between. Patients in Seattle were enrolled during active infection, then followed longitudinally.

J is TRBJ1-4 and V is TRBV28, with a possible D match to TRBD1 (5 bases). The TCR was taken from a man aged 50 or older with COVID-19, enrolled during active disease. The sequenced material came from peripheral blood. The CDR3 DNA sequence: TGTGCCATCCTCGCCGGACTGGAGGGGGAAAAACTGTTTTTT. Its translation: CAILAGLEGEKLFF.